The source of this T cell receptor beta chain is a study of beta chain features in type 1 diabetes (dated by TCRdb to between 2018 and 2020). For context, the study as a whole: Patients and healthy donors did not differ in mean age, gender distribution, total cell number or subset yield. In the study, recently diagnosed type 1 diabetes patients and matched healthy donors were compared on the TCRB repertoires of their sorted circulating CD4+ T cell subsets. Whereas all 30 or so donors provided naive and central memory subsets, regulatory and stem cell-like memory subsets were isolated from just 8 patients and about 8 healthy donors. A total of roughly 98,000,000 sorted cells were examined across all samples, and a strong correlation was observed between cell number per subset and RNA yield.

Each donor gave one peripheral blood draw, roughly 110 mL on average, collected into heparinised tubes. A BD FACSAria II and a panel including CD45RO, CCR7, CD25, CD127, CD95 and CD27 were used to sort naive, central memory, regulatory and stem cell-like memory CD4+ T cells. A purity above 95% was achieved for all sorted populations. PBMCs were isolated immediately by Lymphoprep density gradient centrifugation and stained directly without culture. Samples were stained and sorted in pairs, with one healthy donor and one patient per experiment, so that batch effects were minimized. The entire isolated RNA was reverse transcribed using the High Capacity cDNA Reverse Transcription Kit, and thus expressed TCRB transcripts were sequenced. Naive, central memory and regulatory T cell samples underwent deep immunoSEQ sequencing, averaging about 3.57 million total reads per sample. Sorted cells were lysed in RLT buffer, and RNA was extracted using DNase-treated RNeasy Micro or Mini kits according to cell number. Each cell subset was processed separately to prevent cross-contamination, with patient and healthy donor samples processed together. Using the immunoSEQ multiplex PCR, TCRB sequences were amplified from cDNA into 87-bp fragments spanning the CDR3 region. Amplicons were sequenced on the Illumina HiSeq platform. On the authors' methods: PCR bias was corrected computationally using synthetic template baselines, and reads within Hamming distance 2 were collapsed, with unmergeable singletons discarded. Reads were aligned to IMGT to assign V, D and J genes, CDR3 length, and insertions or deletions at six rearrangement sites. Within each subset, clonotype counts were normalized to sorted cell number, after which true diversity and Gini coefficients were computed with the tcR R package. The overlap coefficient, calculated on TCRB nucleotide sequences, was used to quantify repertoire sharing. Not all clones reach the TCRdb copy of this immuneACCESS table, which keeps in-frame sequences only. Checked studies attribute under half of the gap to unresolved V genes and leave the rest unexplained. From that table come the V and J calls and clone size; the DNA was used to work out D and trimming. The table for this sample lists about 180,000 clones; approximately 8.4% of them were counted only once. The ten largest clones add up to under 0.6% of the sample.

A word on this clone: The clone's antigen remains unknown. No clone much larger than this one lies a single base away; base qualities are absent.

Overall results and qualifications from the work: Fewer insertions and more nucleotide deletions at VDJ recombination sites were observed in patients with type 1 diabetes, implying thymic rearrangement abnormalities. A moderate but significant shortening of TCRB CDR3 length was observed in type 1 diabetes patients in all four CD4+ subsets. Because small numbers of individuals were included in the HLA sub-analyses, any influence of HLA type on TCRB rearrangement was left unresolved. Because cDNA was sequenced instead of genomic DNA, highly expressing activated cells could be over-represented, though the groups showed no difference in activation or CD3 levels. Shorter templates might be favored by PCR, yet because patient and control samples were amplified and corrected together, any such skew would affect both groups equally. Naive, central memory and regulatory TCRB repertoires appeared to be more similar among patients than among healthy donors.

The sample was central memory CD4+ T cells from blood. This sequence originates from a man in his late teens or twenties with type 1 diabetes.

The sequence in DNA is TGTGCCAGCAGTGAGCAGGGCACCGGGGAGCTGTTTTTT. It is translated as CASSEQGTGELFF. The chain is made from TRBV2 and TRBJ2-2, and TRBD1 may be the D gene, going by 5 matching bases. CDR1 and CDR2 (SNHLY, FYNNEI) derive from the germline V gene. Inclusive of the bounding cysteine and phenylalanine, the CDR3 is 13 residues long. The DNA shown is the 39-base CDR3, in frame from base 1. V sheds 3 bases and J sheds 4 bases, leaving 6 bases between their ends.